A single sample gave rise to the 25 T cell receptor beta chains below, sequenced in a study of blood T cell repertoires in COVID-19. TCRdb's table, derived via immunoSEQ multiplex PCR, lists solely in-frame clones and lacks some. Among 250,000 to 350,000 clones listed, more than 80% were seen once. The sequenced material came from peripheral blood. All receptors derive from a woman aged 30 to 39 with active or convalescent COVID-19.

The chain joins TRBV28 to TRBJ1-6; TRBD1 agrees at 9 bases. The CDR3 length is 16 residues. The ends lost 6 bases at V and 5 bases at J; junction bases unmatched: 8. CDR1 is MDHEN and CDR2 is SYDVKM in the germline V gene. CDR3 DNA: TGTGCCAGCAGCCCGGGAGGGACAGGGCATAATTCACCCCTCCACTTT. Translating gives CASSPGGTGHNSPLHF.

This clone came up a few times. The chain recombines TRBV30 with TRBJ1-2, with D perhaps matching TRBD1 (5 bases). The V gene lost 1 base and the J gene lost 1 base, with 13 bases spanning the gap. Germline CDR1 is GTSNPN and CDR2 is SVGIG (reference sequence). The length of the CDR3 is 15 residues. Written as DNA, the CDR3 is TGTGCCTGGAGTGGGACACAGTATCTTAACTATGGCTACACCTTC. Protein product: CAWSGTQYLNYGYTF.

This chain joins TRBV19 and TRBJ2-6; TRBD1 matches 8 bases. V lost 7 bases to trimming and J lost 0 bases; unmatched junction nucleotides: 5. The CDR3 contains 16 residues. Germline assignment: CDR1 LNHDA and CDR2 SQIVND (reference sequence). In DNA form, the CDR3 reads TGTGCCAGTACGGGGACAGGCCGCTCTGGGGCCAACGTCCTGACTTTC. It specifies CASTGTGRSGANVLTF.

This clone is a singleton in its sample. Mismatch with germline at one junction end may stem from a read error. This chain joins TRBV5-1 and TRBJ1-2, with 7 bases matching TRBD1. This CDR3 has 15 amino acids. Germline CDR1 reads SGHRS; CDR2 reads YFSETQ. CDR3 DNA: TGCGCCAGCAGGGAGGGGGCCTTCTCGCACTATGGCTACGCCTTC. The encoded protein is CASREGAFSHYGYAF.

This rearrangement joins TRBV7-2 to TRBJ1-3; 7 bases are a match to TRBD1. J lost 0 bases, V lost 1 base, and 6 bases had no gene match. The CDR3 covers 17 residues. Germline CDR1 reads SGHTA; CDR2 reads FQGNSA. The CDR3 nucleotides read TGTGCCAGCAGCTTAGGGACAGGTGGAGGCTCTGGAAACACCATATATTTT. Its translation: CASSLGTGGGSGNTIYF.

The genes are TRBV9 and TRBJ2-5; possible D gene TRBD1, 6 bases. The CDR3 consists of 14 residues. Between the trimmed V and J ends, which lost 0 bases and 4 bases, there was a span of 10 bases. Per the germline V gene, CDR1 is SGDLS and CDR2 is YYNGEE. The CDR3 sequence is CASSVGGRRETQYF. As DNA, the CDR3 is TGTGCCAGCAGCGTAGGGGGGCGCAGAGAGACCCAGTACTTC.

This chain joins TRBV11-2 and TRBJ1-2; D is ambiguous. This CDR3 has 14 amino acids. Looked up from germline, CDR1 is SGHAT and CDR2 is FQNNGV. V gave up 3 bases and J gave up 6 bases, with 14 bases separating them. CDR3 loop: CASSFQSWEHGYTF. In DNA, the CDR3 is TGTGCCAGCAGCTTCCAATCCTGGGAGCATGGCTACACCTTC.

This chain uses TRBV19 with TRBJ2-2; 8 nucleotides agree with TRBD1. J gave up 5 bases and V 4 bases, and 6 bases lay outside the gene matches. Per the germline V gene, CDR1 is LNHDA and CDR2 is SQIVND (reference sequence). This CDR3 is 15 amino acids long. Here the CDR3 DNA reads TGTGCCAGTAGTACCCGGACAGGGAGAACCGGGGAGCTGTTTTTT. It translates to CASSTRTGRTGELFF. Based on the CDR3 plus reference TRBV19 and TRBJ2-2, the full variable domain is DGGITQSPKYLFRKEGQNVTLSCEQNLNHDAMYWYRQDPGQGLRLIYYSQIVNDFQKGDIAEGYSVSREKKESFPLTVTSAQKNPTAFYLCASSTRTGRTGELFFGEGSRLTVL.

The J gene is TRBJ2-3, the V gene TRBV5-4, with 11 positions matching TRBD2. Germline V gene sequence: CDR1 SGHNT, CDR2 YYREEE (reference sequence). This CDR3 region has 15 residues. The V and J ends lost 4 bases and 4 bases, in that order; junction bases with no gene match: 5. The CDR3: CASSLLSGGADTQYF. The CDR3 nucleotides are TGTGCCAGCAGCCTACTTAGCGGGGGGGCAGATACGCAGTATTTT.

The gene calls are TRBV10-3 and TRBJ2-1, with D maybe TRBD1 (5 bases). The germline V and J ends were trimmed by 2 bases and 2 bases, with 10 bases remaining between them. There are 15 residues in the CDR3. Germline CDR1 is ENHRY and CDR2 is SYGVKD. The CDR3 bases are TGTGCCATCAGTGAGCCCGCAGGGACCTACAATGAGCAGTTCTTC. It codes for CAISEPAGTYNEQFF.

V is TRBV2 and J is TRBJ1-2; D perhaps matches TRBD1 (5 bases). The CDR3 is 13 amino acids. Germline V gene sequence: CDR1 SNHLY, CDR2 FYNNEI. With 7 bases removed from V and 4 bases from J, the gap between germline ends came to 13 bases. The CDR3 DNA reads as TGTGCCAGCACCGAAGGGGCAGGCTATGGCTACACCTTC. It is translated as CASTEGAGYGYTF.

This rearrangement joins TRBV7-3 to TRBJ1-1; D uncertain. The germline V and J ends were trimmed by 2 bases and 0 bases, with 10 bases remaining between them. The CDR3 sequence is 15 residues long. Germline V gives CDR1 SGHTA, CDR2 FQGTGA. The CDR3 spells CASSLDGPLNTEAFF. The CDR3 nucleotides read TGTGCCAGCAGCTTAGATGGCCCTCTGAACACTGAAGCTTTCTTT.

The chain carries TRBV25-1 and TRBJ1-2; weak D call: TRBD1 (5 bases). In germline, CDR1 is MGHDK, CDR2 SYGVNS. The CDR3 is 14 amino acids. V dropped 3 bases and J dropped 7 bases, with 15 bases sitting between them. In DNA, the CDR3 is TGTGCCAGCAGTGACGGGAGCAGGGCGGGTGGCTACACCTTC. This gives the protein CASSDGSRAGGYTF.

The rearrangement joins TRBV5-4 to TRBJ1-6, with D unclear. The CDR3 totals 12 residues. CDR1 is SGHNT and CDR2 is YYREEE in the germline V gene (reference sequence). The V gene lost 3 bases and the J gene lost 4 bases, with 2 bases spanning the gap. The CDR3 sequence is CASSSYNSPLHF. CDR3 bases: TGTGCCAGCAGCTCGTATAATTCACCCCTCCACTTT.

J is TRBJ1-1 and V is TRBV7-9, with D perhaps TRBD1 (5 bases). CDR1 and CDR2 from the germline V gene are SEHNR and FQNEAQ (reference sequence). Trimming took off 5 bases at V and 2 bases at J, with 15 bases between the two ends. The CDR3 has 15 amino acids. CDR3: CASSLLGRGNTEAFF. The CDR3 DNA reads TGTGCCAGCAGCCTCCTGGGAAGGGGAAACACTGAAGCTTTCTTT.

This sequence joins TRBV5-6 and TRBJ1-2; weak D call: TRBD1 (5 bases). V dropped 5 bases and J dropped 8 bases, with 13 bases sitting between them. This CDR3 region has 12 residues. CDR1 is SGHDT, CDR2 YYEEEE, per germline. As DNA, the CDR3 is TGTGCCAGCAGGATGGGAGGGGTCGGCTACACCTTC. Its protein product is CASRMGGVGYTF. Full variable domain (remainder filled in from reference TRBV5-6 and TRBJ1-2): DAGVTQSPTHLIKTRGQQVTLRCSPKSGHDTVSWYQQALGQGPQFIFQYYEEEERQRGNFPDRFSGHQFPNYSSELNVNALLLGDSALYLCASRMGGVGYTFGSGTRLTVV.

This chain connects TRBV19 to TRBJ1-3; D not resolved. V shed 3 bases and J shed 3 bases, with 9 bases lying between them. The CDR3 has 14 residues. In germline, CDR1 is LNHDA, CDR2 SQIVND (reference sequence). CDR3 nucleotide sequence: TGTGCCAGTAGTATGACATCTGATGGAAACACCATATATTTT. Residues: CASSMTSDGNTIYF.

V gene TRBV2 combines with J gene TRBJ2-1; 9 bases map to TRBD2. V dropped 6 bases and J dropped 4; count of bases not matched to a gene: 7. The CDR3 has 15 residues. CDR1 is SNHLY, CDR2 FYNNEI, per germline. The CDR3 spells CASRSLAGKYNEQFF. CDR3 DNA sequence: TGTGCCAGCAGGTCTCTAGCGGGGAAGTACAATGAGCAGTTCTTC.

The V gene is TRBV6-6, the J gene TRBJ2-7; a weak D match, TRBD1 (6 bases). CDR3 size: 15 residues. Germline loops: CDR1 MNHNY, CDR2 SVGAGI (reference sequence). Deletions cut 7 bases from V and 0 bases from J, with 16 bases between. The CDR3 region has the DNA TGTGCCAGCACCCCAGGACAGCTATACTCCTACGAGCAGTACTTC. Translating gives CASTPGQLYSYEQYF.

V usage is TRBV25-1 and J usage is TRBJ2-3; 7 nucleotides align to TRBD1. V shed 2 bases and J 3 bases; nucleotides not matched to a gene: 5. Germline CDR1 reads MGHDK; CDR2 reads SYGVNS. This CDR3 is built from 15 residues. The CDR3 region is CASSEDREITDTQYF. The CDR3 DNA sequence: TGTGCCAGCAGTGAAGACAGGGAGATAACAGATACGCAGTATTTT.

This clone was found once. V usage is TRBV27 and J usage is TRBJ1-5, with D uncertain. Germline assignment: CDR1 MNHEY and CDR2 SMNVEV (reference sequence). Trimming stripped 3 bases from V and 9 bases from J, with 15 bases between. The CDR3 contains 14 residues. CDR3 sequence: CASSLGGLALPQHF. The DNA for the CDR3 is TGTGCCAGCAGTTTGGGAGGGTTGGCCTTGCCCCAGCATTTT.

V is TRBV24-1 and J is TRBJ1-4; no clear D. The V end was cut by 3 bases, the J end by 3 bases, with 7 bases between. CDR1 and CDR2 (germline): KGHDR, SFDVKD. The CDR3 contains 14 residues. The DNA of the CDR3 is TGTGCCACCAGTGATCCCCGGGCTAATGAAAAACTGTTTTTT. Its translation is CATSDPRANEKLFF.

The gene calls are TRBV6-4 and TRBJ1-6, with D perhaps TRBD1 (5 bases). Deletions cut 0 bases from V and 6 bases from J, with 12 bases between. This CDR3 comprises 16 residues. From germline, CDR1 is MRHNA and CDR2 SNTAGT. The DNA of the CDR3 is TGTGCCAGCAGTGACTCAGCGGGACGGCTTAATTCACCCCTCCACTTT. Its protein is CASSDSAGRLNSPLHF.

The chain combines TRBV5-4 with TRBJ2-5, with 9 bases that match TRBD1. This CDR3 is built from 16 residues. Germline CDR1 reads SGHNT; CDR2 reads YYREEE (reference sequence). Germline trimming cut 0 bases from V and 5 bases from J; bases unmatched to any gene: 8. The CDR3 region has the DNA TGTGCCAGCAGCTTGGCCGGACAGGGGACGGGGGAGACCCAGTACTTC. Protein product: CASSLAGQGTGETQYF.

The rearrangement uses TRBV19 and TRBJ1-2, with 8 bases aligning to TRBD1. The CDR3 is 14 residues long. Trimming at V came to 6 bases and at J to 6 bases, leaving 9 bases not matched to a gene. CDR1 and CDR2 (germline): LNHDA, SQIVND (reference sequence). The CDR3 spells CASRRTGSLDGYTF. Here the CDR3 DNA reads TGTGCCAGTAGGCGGACAGGGTCCTTGGATGGCTACACCTTC. Full variable domain (outside the CDR3, taken from reference TRBV19 and TRBJ1-2): DGGITQSPKYLFRKEGQNVTLSCEQNLNHDAMYWYRQDPGQGLRLIYYSQIVNDFQKGDIAEGYSVSREKKESFPLTVTSAQKNPTAFYLCASRRTGSLDGYTFGSGTRLTVV.